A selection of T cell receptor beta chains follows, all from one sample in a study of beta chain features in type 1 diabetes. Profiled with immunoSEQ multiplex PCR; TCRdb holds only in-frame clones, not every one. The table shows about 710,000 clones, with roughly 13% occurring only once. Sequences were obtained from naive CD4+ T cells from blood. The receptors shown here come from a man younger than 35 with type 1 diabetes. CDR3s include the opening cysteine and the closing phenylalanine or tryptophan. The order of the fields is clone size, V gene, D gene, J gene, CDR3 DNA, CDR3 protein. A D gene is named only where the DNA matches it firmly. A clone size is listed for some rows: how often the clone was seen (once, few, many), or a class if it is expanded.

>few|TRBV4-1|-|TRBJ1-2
TGCGCCAGCAGCCAGTATACAGGGCATGGTAGCTATGGCTACACCTTC
CASSQYTGHGSYGYTF
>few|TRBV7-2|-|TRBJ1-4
TGTGCCAGCAGCTTAGTCAGGTTTAATGAAAAACTGTTTTTT
CASSLVRFNEKLFF
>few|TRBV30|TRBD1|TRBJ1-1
TGTGCCTGGGGGGACAGGGGCACTGAAGCTTTCTTT
CAWGDRGTEAFF
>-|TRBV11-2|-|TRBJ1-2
TGTGCCAGCAGCTTATCAGGGGATGGCTACACCTTC
CASSLSGDGYTF
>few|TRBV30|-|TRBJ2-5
TGTGCCTGGACCCTAAGGGTGTACCAAGAGACCCAGTACTTC
CAWTLRVYQETQYF
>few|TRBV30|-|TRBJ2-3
TGTGCCTGGAACTATATGTTTGATACGCAGTATTTT
CAWNYMFDTQYF
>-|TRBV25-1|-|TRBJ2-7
TGTGCCAGCGGTCAGGGCTCCTACGAGCAGTACTTC
CASGQGSYEQYF
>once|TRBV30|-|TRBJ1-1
TGTGCCTGGAGTTTATCGACAGGAGGGGGTTTTGATTTCTTT
CAWSLSTGGGFDFF
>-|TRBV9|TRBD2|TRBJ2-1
TGTGCCAGCAGCGTAGCTACAGGAGGACTAGCTGCCTACAATGAGCAGTTCTTC
CASSVATGGLAAYNEQFF
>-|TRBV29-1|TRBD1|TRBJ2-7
TGCAGCGGAGACAGGGGGCTTTGTTCCTACGAGCAGTACTTC
CSGDRGLCSYEQYF
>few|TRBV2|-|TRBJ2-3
TGTGCCAGCAGTGAAGCCGGTCTACCCGCCACAGATACGCAGTATTTT
CASSEAGLPATDTQYF
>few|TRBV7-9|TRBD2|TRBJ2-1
TGTGCCAGCAGCTTATTGCCGGGGGGTACCTACAATGAGCAGTTCTTC
CASSLLPGGTYNEQFF
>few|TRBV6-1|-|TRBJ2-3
TGTGCCAGCAGTGAACAGGGTAGCACAGATACGCAGTATTTT
CASSEQGSTDTQYF
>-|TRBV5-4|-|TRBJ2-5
TGTGCCAGCGCCCGGAGGGCGGGGCAAGAGACCCAGTACTTC
CASARRAGQETQYF
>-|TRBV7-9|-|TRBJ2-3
TGTGCCAGCAGCTTAACTAGAAACTCAGATACGCAGTATTTT
CASSLTRNSDTQYF
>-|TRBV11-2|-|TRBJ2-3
TGTGCCAGCAGCTTAGGCCTTAGTGCGGATACGCAGTATTTT
CASSLGLSADTQYF
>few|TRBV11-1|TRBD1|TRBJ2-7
TGTGCCAGCACCCGGACAGGGGGTCTAGACGAGCAGTACTTC
CASTRTGGLDEQYF
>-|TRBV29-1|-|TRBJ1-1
TGCAGCGTTGGGCCCCATTATGTCGACACTGAAGCTTTCTTT
CSVGPHYVDTEAFF
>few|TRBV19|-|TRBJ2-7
TGTGCCAGTAGTCCCCCGGGCACATCTTCCTACGAGCAGTACTTC
CASSPPGTSSYEQYF
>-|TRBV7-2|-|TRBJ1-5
TGTGCCAGCAGCTTAGAAGGTAGCAATCAGCCCCAGCATTTT
CASSLEGSNQPQHF
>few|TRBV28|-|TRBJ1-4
TGTGCCAGCAGTCCCGCGCCTAATGAAAAACTGTTTTTT
CASSPAPNEKLFF
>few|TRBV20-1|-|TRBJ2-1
TGCAGTGCTCGGCTACACAATGAGCAGTTCTTC
CSARLHNEQFF
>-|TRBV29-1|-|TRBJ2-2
TGCAGCGTTGCGGGCCTCGCGAACACCGGGGAGCTGTTTTTT
CSVAGLANTGELFF
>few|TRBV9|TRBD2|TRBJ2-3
TGTGCCAGCAGCCCAGTTGGGACTAGCGGAGATACGCAGTATTTT
CASSPVGTSGDTQYF
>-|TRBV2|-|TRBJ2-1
TGTGCCAGCAGCACAGAAGGGGATGAGCAGTTCTTC
CASSTEGDEQFF
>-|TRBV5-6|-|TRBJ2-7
TGTGCCAGCAGCTTCGGGTCCGGGACAAATTACGAGCAGTACTTC
CASSFGSGTNYEQYF
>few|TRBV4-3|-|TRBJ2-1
TGCGCCAGCAGCCCCCACCCGACAGGCAAATCCTACAATGAGCAGTTCTTC
CASSPHPTGKSYNEQFF
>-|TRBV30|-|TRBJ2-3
TGTGCCTGGAGTACCGGGGGCACAGATACGCAGTATTTT
CAWSTGGTDTQYF
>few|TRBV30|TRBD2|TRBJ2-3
TGTGCCTGGAGTGTAGGCCTAGCGGGGGGCAGGGATACGCAGTATTTT
CAWSVGLAGGRDTQYF
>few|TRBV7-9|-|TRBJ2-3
TGTGCCAGCAGCGATTACACCCCGACAGATACGCAGTATTTT
CASSDYTPTDTQYF
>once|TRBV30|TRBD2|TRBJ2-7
TGTGCCTGGAGGGATCCGGGACTAGCTTTCCACGAGCAGTACTTC
CAWRDPGLAFHEQYF
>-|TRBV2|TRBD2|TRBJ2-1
TGTGCCAGCAGTGTGCGGGCTAGCGGGAAGGGTGAGCAGTTCTTC
CASSVRASGKGEQFF
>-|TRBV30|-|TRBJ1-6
TGTGCCTGGAGTGTTAATTCACCCCTCCACTTT
CAWSVNSPLHF
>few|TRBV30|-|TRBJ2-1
TGTGCCTGGAGCGCCCTGGGGCCTACCTACAATGAGCAGTTCTTC
CAWSALGPTYNEQFF
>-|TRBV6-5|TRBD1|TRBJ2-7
TGTGCCAGCAGTTACCCGAGGGGGACAGGGTCCTACGAGCAGTACTTC
CASSYPRGTGSYEQYF
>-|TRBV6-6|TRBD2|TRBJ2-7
TGTGCCAGCAAGGCGCGAGCGGGGGCCTACGAGCAGTACTTC
CASKARAGAYEQYF
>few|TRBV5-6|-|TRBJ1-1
TGTGCCAGCAGCTTTAGGAACACTGAAGCTTTCTTT
CASSFRNTEAFF
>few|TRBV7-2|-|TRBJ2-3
TGTGCCAGCAGCCTCTTGGCGGATACGCAGTATTTT
CASSLLADTQYF
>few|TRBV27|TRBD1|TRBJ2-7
TGTGCCAGCAGTATCGGGGGACAGGGGGATGTCGAGCAGTACTTC
CASSIGGQGDVEQYF
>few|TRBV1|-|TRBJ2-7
TGCACCAGCAGCCGGGGACTAGCGGGTTGGTCCTACGAGCAGTACTTC
CTSSRGLAGWSYEQYF
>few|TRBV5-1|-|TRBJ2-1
TGCGCCAGCCAGGGGGGTCCTACGTACAATGAGCAGTTCTTC
CASQGGPTYNEQFF
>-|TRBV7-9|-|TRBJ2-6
TGTGCCAGCAGCCCCGGCCCTGGGGCCAACGTCCTGACTTTC
CASSPGPGANVLTF
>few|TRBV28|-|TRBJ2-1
TGTGCCAGCATCGGGGAGGGCAGGGGGCTGTTCTTC
CASIGEGRGLFF
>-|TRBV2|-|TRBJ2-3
TGTGCCAGCCGAATTGGAACACCAGCTGTGGATACGCAGTATTTT
CASRIGTPAVDTQYF
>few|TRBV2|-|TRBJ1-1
TGTGCCAACCCAATTCAGGGTGCTGAAGCTTTCTTT
CANPIQGAEAFF
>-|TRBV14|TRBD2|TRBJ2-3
TGTGCCAGCAGCCTTAGCGGGAGTCTCGCAGATACGCAGTATTTT
CASSLSGSLADTQYF